This T cell receptor (beta chain) stems from a study of T cells in Graves' hyperthyroidism and ophthalmopathy. Findings of the study overall: Ophthalmopathy could be told apart from stable hyperthyroidism with a 13 V-J model. Most thyroid clonotypes with frequency above 0.001 were detected in blood.

From RNA transcripts, TCR beta CDR3 regions were amplified. A first-round RT-PCR of the TCR CDR3 used the HTBI primer set. TCRdb reprocessed the multiplex PCR reads with MiXCR, giving one entry per CDR3 protein. The repertoire has some 720,000 distinct CDR3 sequences, roughly 15% of them found once; the top ten carry under 8.5%. This clonotype has only a few counts. The antigen is undetermined. Germline V CDR1 and CDR2: LNHDA, SQIVND (reference sequence). After removal of 7 bases from V and 5 bases from J, the junction contained 5 bases not matched to a gene. There are 13 residues in the CDR3. Uncontrolled infection, other autoimmune disease, pregnancy or lactation barred patients from enrollment.

Source material: blood. The receptor was derived from a man aged 18 to 30 with Graves' hyperthyroidism. The genes are TRBV19 and TRBJ2-3; 8 nucleotides line up with TRBD2. The CDR3 region is CASKAGAEDTQYF. The CDR3 coding sequence is TGTGCCAGTAAAGCGGGAGCCGAAGATACGCAGTATTTT.